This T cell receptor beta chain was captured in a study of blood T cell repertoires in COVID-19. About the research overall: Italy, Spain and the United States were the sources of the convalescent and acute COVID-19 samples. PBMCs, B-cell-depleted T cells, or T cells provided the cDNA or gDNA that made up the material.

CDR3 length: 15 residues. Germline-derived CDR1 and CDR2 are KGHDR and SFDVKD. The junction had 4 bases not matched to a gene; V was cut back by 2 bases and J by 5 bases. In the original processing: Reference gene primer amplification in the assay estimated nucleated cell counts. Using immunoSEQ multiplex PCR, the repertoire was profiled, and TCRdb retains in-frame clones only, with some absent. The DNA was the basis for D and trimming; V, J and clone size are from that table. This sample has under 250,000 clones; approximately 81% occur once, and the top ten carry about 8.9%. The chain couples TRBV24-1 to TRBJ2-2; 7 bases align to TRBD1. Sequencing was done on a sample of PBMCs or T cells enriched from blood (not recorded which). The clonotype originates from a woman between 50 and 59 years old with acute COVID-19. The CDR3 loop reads CATSDSGTATGELFF. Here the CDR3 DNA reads TGTGCCACCAGTGATTCCGGGACAGCAACCGGGGAGCTGTTTTTT.